This TCR beta chain was sequenced in a study of shared clonotypes between healthy human individuals. Study details: For every donor, three CD4 naive, three CD4 memory, two CD8 naive and one CD8 memory plates were used.

Study-wide results and caveats: Only a few donors were included, so the genetic and exposure-history diversity represented was limited.

The repertoire was sequenced with immunoSEQ multiplex PCR; TCRdb's copy has only in-frame clones and lacks some. The profile shows about 2.3 million clones, approximately 93% of them singletons. This CDR3 is built from 17 residues. Germline-derived CDR1 and CDR2 are MDHEN and SYDVKM. Trimming left V 2 bases short and J 4 bases short, with 18 bases between. Regarding this clone: Its antigen is unknown.

The sample consisted of naive CD4+ T cells from PBMCs. Subset indicated: CD45RA+ positively selected. The chain uses TRBV28 and TRBJ2-1; D might be TRBD2 (5 bases). This sequence originates from a man aged 18 to 29 in good health. Some clones in this sample may be carry-over from other donors' samples. This CDR3 reads CASSLPLLRATYNEQFF. CDR3 coding DNA: TGTGCCAGCAGTTTACCCCTTCTGCGGGCGACTTACAATGAGCAGTTCTTC.